These 10 T cell receptor beta chains were all obtained from the same sample, sequenced in a study of graft-versus-host responses after intestinal transplantation. Profiled with immunoSEQ multiplex PCR; TCRdb holds only in-frame clones, not every one. Among around 18,000 clones, over 75% were seen once, and the ten largest hold 6%. Here the sequenced sample was PBMCs, taken approximately 110 days after intestinal transplant. Receptors originate from a human patient who received an intestinal transplant, so some T cells may come from the graft donor.

V usage is TRBV28 and J usage is TRBJ1-6; D gene ambiguous. This CDR3 contains 16 residues. V was shortened by 6 bases and J by 0 bases, with 12 bases between the two germline ends. Germline-derived CDR1 and CDR2 are MDHEN and SYDVKM. The CDR3 coding sequence is TGTGCCAGCAGCATGGACGCCAGCTCCTATAATTCACCCCTCCACTTT. This encodes CASSMDASSYNSPLHF. Drawing the rest from reference TRBV28 and TRBJ1-6, the complete variable domain is DVKVTQSSRYLVKRTGEKVFLECVQDMDHENMFWYRQDPGLGLRLIYFSYDVKMKEKGDIPEGYSVSREKKERFSLILESASTNQTSMYLCASSMDASSYNSPLHFGNGTRLTVT.

This chain joins TRBV7-9 and TRBJ1-6; D might be TRBD1 (6 bases). Between the trimmed V and J ends, which lost 1 base and 8 bases, there was a span of 15 bases. The CDR3 contains 16 residues. Germline CDR1 is SEHNR and CDR2 is FQNEAQ (reference sequence). Here the CDR3 DNA reads TGTGCCAGCAGCTTAGGGGCAGGGGACAAGGATTCACCCCTCCACTTT. This codes for CASSLGAGDKDSPLHF.

The chain has TRBV27 and TRBJ2-3, with no clear D. The V and J ends lost 0 bases and 6 bases respectively, with 10 bases between them. The CDR3 is made up of 14 amino acids. Germline CDR1 reads MNHEY; CDR2 reads SMNVEV (reference sequence). In DNA, the CDR3 is TGTGCCAGCAGTTTATCGCCTGGACGGGATACGCAGTATTTT. This codes for CASSLSPGRDTQYF.

The chain combines TRBV5-5 with TRBJ1-3; tentatively, D is TRBD1 (5 bases). Germline assignment: CDR1 SGHKS and CDR2 YYEKEE (reference sequence). The CDR3 is made up of 15 amino acids. V lost 3 bases, J lost 0 bases, and 10 bases lay in between. DNA for the CDR3: TGTGCCAGCAGCTCACGGACATACTCTGGAAACACCATATATTTT. As protein: CASSSRTYSGNTIYF.

The chain uses TRBV29-1 and TRBJ2-5, with D maybe TRBD1 (6 bases). CDR3 length: 15 amino acids. Germline CDR1 reads SQVTM; CDR2 reads ANQGSEA. V was clipped by 5 bases and J by 0 bases, with 16 bases between them. DNA for the CDR3: TGCAGCGTTTTACCGACAGGTCTGGACCAAGAGACCCAGTACTTC. Translated, it gives CSVLPTGLDQETQYF.

With respect to this clone: This CDR3 is also generated by other DNA sequences in the sample. The V gene is TRBV9, the J gene TRBJ1-1; 9 nucleotides line up with TRBD1. Germline-derived CDR1 and CDR2 are SGDLS and YYNGEE. This CDR3 has 13 residues. V lost 3 bases to trimming and J lost 4 bases; unmatched junction nucleotides: 1. CDR3 amino acids: CASSATGGTEAFF. The CDR3 DNA reads TGTGCCAGCAGCGCGACAGGGGGCACTGAAGCTTTCTTT.

The chain uses TRBV7-9 and TRBJ2-7; D perhaps matches TRBD2 (6 bases). Deletions cut 1 base from V and 12 bases from J, with 13 bases between. There are 12 residues in the CDR3. CDR1 SEHNR and CDR2 FQNEAQ come from the germline V gene (reference sequence). The CDR3 DNA follows: TGTGCCAGCAGCTTAGGAGGGCGGGGACCGTACTTC. Its translation: CASSLGGRGPYF.

The rearrangement links TRBV10-3 to TRBJ2-3, with TRBD2 matching 7 bases. CDR3 length: 14 amino acids. Germline CDR1 ENHRY, CDR2 SYGVKD. Trimming removed 2 bases from V and 7 bases from J; junction bases left unmatched: 6. Here the CDR3 reads CAISEGPSGYTQYF. The DNA of the CDR3 is TGTGCCATCAGTGAGGGACCTAGCGGATATACGCAGTATTTT.

This chain uses TRBV11-1 with TRBJ1-1, with D perhaps matching TRBD1 (6 bases). Trimming took 4 bases from V and 4 from J, leaving 13 bases between them. This CDR3 comprises 14 residues. The germline V gene encodes CDR1 SGHAT and CDR2 FQDESV (reference sequence). The CDR3 DNA reads TGTGCCAGCAGCTCCGAGGGGGGCCTCACTGAAGCTTTCTTT. This gives the protein CASSSEGGLTEAFF.

The chain has TRBV29-1 and TRBJ2-1; 7 bases are a match to TRBD2. This CDR3 is built from 17 residues. Germline V gene data show CDR1 as SQVTM and CDR2 as ANQGSEA. V lost 4 bases, J lost 1 base, and 13 bases stayed unmatched. CDR3 nucleotide sequence: TGCAGCGTTGTTTGGCGGGAGAAGCATTCGTCCTACAATGAGCAGTTCTTC. Translation: CSVVWREKHSSYNEQFF.